These T cell receptor beta chains were read from a single sample in a study of blood T cell repertoires in COVID-19. TCRdb's copy holds only in-frame clones and misses some; the assay was immunoSEQ multiplex PCR. The sample records roughly 250,000 clones, around 83% being singletons. The material sequenced was peripheral blood. The source of these receptors is a man aged 35-49 years with active or convalescent COVID-19. CDR3s include the opening cysteine and the closing phenylalanine or tryptophan. The order of the fields is V gene, D gene, J gene, clone size, CDR3 DNA, CDR3 protein. D genes are given only for firm matches. Some rows mark clone size as missing; the rest say once, few, many or name a class of expanded clone.

TRBV5-1	-	TRBJ2-7	-	TGCGCCAGCAGCTTTTATGGACAGACCTACGAGCAGTACTTC	CASSFYGQTYEQYF
TRBV10-2	TRBD2	TRBJ2-3	-	TGCGCCAGCAGTGAAGGCGGGAGGACAGATACGCAGTATTTT	CASSEGGRTDTQYF
TRBV24-1	-	TRBJ2-7	-	TGTGCCACCAGTGATTTTACAGGGCAGTACTTC	CATSDFTGQYF
TRBV24-1	-	TRBJ1-1	-	TGTGCCACCAGTGATTTGGCGGGAACTGAAGCTTTCTTT	CATSDLAGTEAFF
TRBV19	-	TRBJ1-3	-	TGTGCCAGTAGGCTGGAGGGGTCTGGAAACACCATATATTTT	CASRLEGSGNTIYF
TRBV5-1	-	TRBJ1-3	few	TGCGCCAGCAGCCTGCAGGGGACCTTCTCTGGAAACACCATATATTTT	CASSLQGTFSGNTIYF
TRBV19	-	TRBJ2-3	-	TGTGCCTCCCGGGGATTAGCAGATACGCAGTATTTT	CASRGLADTQYF
TRBV14	-	TRBJ2-3	once	TGTGCCAGCAGCCAAGGGGCGGGGACTACGCAGTATTTT	CASSQGAGTTQYF
TRBV10-3	-	TRBJ1-6	-	TGTGCCATCAGGCAGGGCGGATCACCCCTCCACTTT	CAIRQGGSPLHF
TRBV30	-	TRBJ2-4	-	TGTGCCTGGATCCCCGGGTTCGCCAAAAACATTCAGTACTTC	CAWIPGFAKNIQYF
TRBV11-3	TRBD1	TRBJ1-2	once	TGTGCCAGCAGCACCCGGGGACAGATCGATGGCTACACCTTC	CASSTRGQIDGYTF
TRBV30	-	TRBJ1-3	-	TGTGCCTGGTCTGTCCTCGGAAACACCATATATTTT	CAWSVLGNTIYF
TRBV19	TRBD1	TRBJ1-2	-	TGTGCCAGTAGTACAGACAGGGTTGGCTACACCTTC	CASSTDRVGYTF
TRBV6-5	-	TRBJ2-2	few	TGTGCCAGCAGCCCCTTTACTTATCCCGGGGAGCTGTTTTTT	CASSPFTYPGELFF